What follows is one T cell receptor (beta chain) and its context. As yet, its antigen is unknown. This entry belongs to a study of blood T cells in healthy people across ages. Whole-study context: When template switching was applied, about one barcoded beta molecule was captured per two T cells. General study points: Unknown CMV status may confound age-related changes in expanded clones. Per-million-T-cell TCR beta diversity fell roughly linearly with age.

Germline CDR1 GTSNPN, CDR2 SVGIG (reference sequence). J was trimmed by 3 bases and V by 4 bases; bases with no gene match: 11. The CDR3 extends over 15 amino acids. Using a J-beta primer mix together with a sample-barcoded 5' primer, a second PCR was run for about 6 to 12 cycles. MiXCR was run by TCRdb on the 5' RACE reads, yielding one entry per CDR3 protein. The sample has around 1,500,000 distinct CDR3 sequences; around 42% are singletons. Total RNA, at least 5.5 micrograms per sample, was extracted from PBMCs. Specimen: blood. V usage is TRBV30 and J usage is TRBJ1-2; TRBD1 matches 7 bases. The sequence was collected from a woman under 30 in good health. The CDR3 DNA reads as TGTGCCTGGACAGGTGCCGGGACAGATTACTATGGCTACACCTTC. Its protein is CAWTGAGTDYYGYTF.